This T cell receptor beta chain was identified during a study of tumor-infiltrating lymphocytes in primary liver carcinoma. The study's findings and limits: Tumor top-250-clone fraction significantly exceeded that of blood (p = 0.039).

This clonotype occurred many times. The antigen remains unidentified. DNA and RNA were both co-extracted from approximately 22-30 mg of bulk tissue that had not been sorted. All tumor samples contained more than 85% viable tumor cells. Total RNA amounting to roughly 450 ng was the source from which TCR beta cDNA was made with a constant-region primer. Amplification in three nested multiplex PCR rounds with slightly modified ARM-PCR gave rise to TCR beta libraries. A C-beta reverse primer was combined with TRBV1-TRBV30 forward primers in the first two PCR rounds, and each round had approximately 9 cycles. TCRdb re-called the multiplex PCR reads through MiXCR, storing one row per CDR3 protein. This repertoire shows about 78,000 distinct CDR3 sequences, about two thirds found once; its top ten account for roughly an eighth. The V and J ends lost 1 base and 1 base respectively, with 8 bases between them. The CDR3 has 14 residues. CDR1 PRHDT and CDR2 FYEKMQ come from the germline V gene (reference sequence).

The TCR was taken from a woman aged 55-75 years with primary liver carcinoma and hepatitis B virus infection. The material sequenced was liver tumor tissue from sampling region 4. Stated subset: tumor region T4, right-lateral pole. The gene calls are TRBV13 and TRBJ2-7; D is possibly TRBD1 (6 bases). Here the CDR3 reads CASSLARGSYEQYF. The CDR3 DNA reads TGTGCCAGCAGCTTAGCCAGGGGATCCTACGAGCAGTACTTC.